The 11 T cell receptor beta chains given below trace back to one sample, sequenced in a study of blood T cell repertoires in COVID-19. Profiling relied on immunoSEQ multiplex PCR, and the TCRdb table lists in-frame clones only, not all of them. This sample has some 240,000 clones, with about 94% found just once. The sequencing input was peripheral blood. The receptor set was obtained from a man aged 55 to 70 with COVID-19, enrolled during active disease.

This clone was picked up a small number of times. V is TRBV6-6 and J is TRBJ2-7; TRBD1 matches at 7 bases. Germline-derived CDR1 and CDR2 are MNHNY and SVGAGI (reference sequence). V shed 0 bases and J 8 bases; nucleotides not matched to a gene: 7. The CDR3 runs 14 residues. CDR3 residues: CASSYSRQGLQQYF. Here the CDR3 DNA reads TGTGCCAGCAGTTACTCGAGACAGGGATTACAGCAGTACTTC.

This chain uses TRBV4-1 with TRBJ2-4; D might be TRBD1 (5 bases). Germline loops: CDR1 MGHRA, CDR2 YSYEKL. Between the trimmed V and J ends, which lost 0 bases and 8 bases, there was a span of 11 bases. The CDR3 is 14 amino acids. The CDR3 here is CASSQDGSRDIQYF. The DNA of the CDR3 is TGCGCCAGCAGCCAAGATGGATCCAGGGACATTCAGTACTTC.

This chain uses TRBV14 with TRBJ2-1, with 12 bases lining up with TRBD1. V lost 3 bases and J lost 4; bases outside the gene matches: 7. In germline, CDR1 is SGHDN, CDR2 FVKESK. The CDR3 has 17 amino acids. The CDR3 DNA reads as TGTGCCAGCAGCCATTTCCGGGACAGGGGGCTTTACAATGAGCAGTTCTTC. It encodes CASSHFRDRGLYNEQFF.

This CDR3 reads CAWSSLGLSNQPQHF. The CDR3 nucleotides read TGTGCCTGGAGTTCTTTGGGCCTGAGCAATCAGCCCCAGCATTTT. The chain recombines TRBV30 with TRBJ1-5; D unresolved. Trimming shortened V by 2 bases and J by 1 base, and 12 bases separated the two germline ends. This CDR3 has 15 residues. Germline CDR1 reads GTSNPN; CDR2 reads SVGIG (reference sequence).

V and J are TRBV4-1 and TRBJ1-2; D may be TRBD1 (6 bases). V shed 0 bases and J shed 8 bases, with 13 bases lying between them. CDR3 length: 14 residues. Germline CDR1 and CDR2: MGHRA and YSYEKL. CDR3 sequence: CASSQDNRVAGYTF. CDR3 coding DNA: TGCGCCAGCAGCCAAGACAACAGGGTGGCAGGCTACACCTTC.

This clone was detected once. The rearrangement joins TRBV5-4 to TRBJ1-3; perhaps TRBD1 as D (5 bases). V was clipped by 3 bases and J by 8 bases, with 12 bases between them. This CDR3 is 13 amino acids long. Germline values: CDR1 SGHNT, CDR2 YYREEE (reference sequence). CDR3 DNA: TGTGCCAGCAGCTCCAGGGTGGGTGACACCATATATTTT. Translated, it gives CASSSRVGDTIYF. Full variable domain (remainder filled in from reference TRBV5-4 and TRBJ1-3): ETGVTQSPTHLIKTRGQQVTLRCSSQSGHNTVSWYQQALGQGPQFIFQYYREEENGRGNFPPRFSGLQFPNYSSELNVNALELDDSALYLCASSSRVGDTIYFGEGSWLTVV.

The gene calls are TRBV3-1 (or the pseudogene TRBV3-2) and TRBJ1-3; 7 bases agree with TRBD1. CDR3 length: 14 residues. The germline gives CDR1 LGHDT, CDR2 YNNKEL (reference sequence). Trimming removed 8 bases from V and 3 bases from J; junction bases left unmatched: 7. The CDR3 is CASGGQVRGNTIYF. DNA of the CDR3: TGTGCCAGCGGAGGACAGGTTCGTGGAAACACCATATATTTT.

The chain links TRBV18 to TRBJ1-6, with 12 bases aligning to TRBD1. V shed 2 bases, J shed 7 bases, and the junction held 6 bases outside the gene matches. CDR3 size: 17 residues. Germline V gives CDR1 KGHSH, CDR2 LQKENI. In DNA, the CDR3 is TGTGCCAGCTCACCAGGGACAGGGGGCCTTGGAAATTCACCCCTCCACTTT. The encoded protein is CASSPGTGGLGNSPLHF. The full variable domain, with the rest looked up from reference TRBV18 and TRBJ1-6, is NAGVMQNPRHLVRRRGQEARLRCSPMKGHSHVYWYRQLPEEGLKFMVYLQKENIIDESGMPKERFSAEFPKEGPSILRIQQVVRGDSAAYFCASSPGTGGLGNSPLHFGNGTRLTVT.

The chain combines TRBV4-1 with TRBJ1-5; D remains ambiguous. With 0 bases removed from V and 7 bases from J, the gap between germline ends came to 10 bases. The CDR3 totals 14 residues. Germline lookup yields CDR1 MGHRA and CDR2 YSYEKL. The CDR3 protein is CASSQESGVQPQHF. CDR3 DNA sequence: TGCGCCAGCAGCCAAGAATCCGGGGTCCAGCCCCAGCATTTT.

The rearrangement links TRBV4-3 to TRBJ2-2; tentative D call: TRBD2 (5 bases). The V end was cut by 0 bases, the J end by 5 bases, with 13 bases between. Germline V gene data show CDR1 as LGHNA and CDR2 as YSLEER. The CDR3 contains 16 residues. This CDR3 reads CASSQDEGIPTGELFF. The CDR3 DNA reads as TGCGCCAGCAGCCAAGATGAGGGTATCCCGACCGGGGAGCTGTTTTTT.

The DNA of the CDR3 is TGTGCCAGCAGTGGACAGGTAGCTAACTATGGCTACACCTTC. It is translated as CASSGQVANYGYTF. The J gene is TRBJ1-2, the V gene TRBV6-2 or TRBV6-3, with 7 nucleotides matching TRBD1. The CDR3 totals 14 residues. V shed 5 bases and J 0 bases; nucleotides not matched to a gene: 3. Germline-derived CDR1 and CDR2 are MNHEY and SVGEGT.